Listed below are T cell receptor beta chains from one sample, sequenced in a study of T cell responses to AZD1222 COVID-19 vaccine. Data came from immunoSEQ multiplex PCR; TCRdb stores just in-frame clones and leaves some out. Of 150,000 to 180,000 clones in the sample, less than 90% were seen once. Specimen: peripheral blood, collected on day 0 of AZD1222 vaccination. The source of these receptors is an adult in good health. Each CDR3 is given with its conserved first and last residue. D genes are given only for firm matches. Clone size is stated in some rows and not others, as once, few, many or a class when expanded.

TRBD1	TRBV5-1	TRBJ1-6	NA	TGCGCCAGCAGCTTGGTGTCAGGGGGTAATTCACCCCTCCACTTT	CASSLVSGGNSPLHF
NA	TRBV3-1/TRBV3-2	TRBJ2-5	NA	TGTGCCAGCAGCCAAGACCCTAGCCGGGAGACCCAGTACTTC	CASSQDPSRETQYF
TRBD1	TRBV6-6	TRBJ1-2	NA	TGTGCCAGCAGTCGATTAGGGGGCCGGTGGGGCTATGGCTACACCTTC	CASSRLGGRWGYGYTF
NA	TRBV18	TRBJ1-5	NA	TGTGCCAGCTCATCGGGCCCCAATCAGCCCCAGCATTTT	CASSSGPNQPQHF
NA	TRBV4-2	TRBJ1-4	NA	TGTGCCAGCAGCCAAGGGGAGGCAACTAATGAAAAACTGTTTTTT	CASSQGEATNEKLFF
NA	TRBV14	TRBJ2-7	NA	TGTGCCAGCAGCCGCTTTCAGGGGACAAGAGAGTACTTC	CASSRFQGTREYF
TRBD1	TRBV6-6	TRBJ1-2	few	TGTGCCAGCAGCCGCACAGGGGGTGACTATGGCTACACCTTC	CASSRTGGDYGYTF
NA	TRBV20-1	TRBJ2-7	NA	TGCAGTGCTTCCAACTACGAGCAGTACTTC	CSASNYEQYF
NA	TRBV21-1	TRBJ2-7	NA	TGTGCCAGCAGCTCCCCCGGGGACAGGGCTCCCCACGAGCAGTACTTC	CASSSPGDRAPHEQYF
NA	TRBV6-8	TRBJ1-6	few	TGTGCCAGCAGTCATTCACCCCTCCACTTT	CASSHSPLHF
TRBD2	TRBV7-3	TRBJ2-3	NA	TGTGCCAGCAGCCACGGTGGGCTAGCGGGGACAGATACGCAGTATTTT	CASSHGGLAGTDTQYF
TRBD1	TRBV28	TRBJ1-3	NA	TGTGCCACACTCACCAGGACAGGGCGCTCTGGAAACACCATATATTTT	CATLTRTGRSGNTIYF
NA	TRBV9	TRBJ1-3	NA	TGTGCCAGCAGCGTAGGGGGGGCGCAGGGAAACACCATATATTTT	CASSVGGAQGNTIYF
TRBD1	TRBV5-1	TRBJ1-6	few	TGCGCCAGCAGCCTGGGGGGGACAGGCAATTCACCCCTCCACTTT	CASSLGGTGNSPLHF
NA	TRBV23-1	TRBJ1-2	few	TGCGCCAGCAGTCAATCGGGCAGCCCCAAAGCTAACTATGGCTACACCTTC	CASSQSGSPKANYGYTF
NA	TRBV28	TRBJ1-1	NA	TGTGCCAGCCCGCTGCCCGTAGGGTCGAACACTGAAGCTTTCTTT	CASPLPVGSNTEAFF
NA	TRBV21-1	TRBJ1-5	NA	TGTGCCAGCAGCGACGAACAGGGGTTACAGCCCCAGCATTTT	CASSDEQGLQPQHF
TRBD2	TRBV13	TRBJ2-7	NA	TGTGCCAGCAGCCCTGCTAGCGGGGGGACCCCTTACGAGCAGTACTTC	CASSPASGGTPYEQYF
TRBD1	TRBV6-1	TRBJ2-7	NA	TGTGCCAGCAGTGAACGACAGGGAAACTACGAGCAGTACTTC	CASSERQGNYEQYF
NA	TRBV11-2	TRBJ2-3	NA	TGTGCCAGCAGCCCAGGGTCAGATACGCAGTATTTT	CASSPGSDTQYF
NA	TRBV2	TRBJ1-1	NA	TGTGCCAGCACGGGAGATCGTCGCACTGAAGCTTTCTTT	CASTGDRRTEAFF
TRBD1	TRBV2	TRBJ1-3	NA	TGTGCCAGCAGTCCGAGGACAGGGACTGGAAACACCATATATTTT	CASSPRTGTGNTIYF
NA	TRBV15	TRBJ1-5	NA	TGTGCCACCAGCCGTAAGGGCAATCAGCCCCAGCATTTT	CATSRKGNQPQHF
NA	TRBV19	TRBJ2-1	few	TGTGCCAGTAGGTCCTACCTGAGCTCCTACAATGAGCAGTTCTTC	CASRSYLSSYNEQFF
NA	TRBV27	TRBJ2-5	NA	TGTGCCAGCAGTTCTGACGCAGAAGAGACCCAGTACTTC	CASSSDAEETQYF
TRBD1	TRBV19	TRBJ2-2	NA	TGTGCCAGTAGGCTGGACAGGGTGACCACCGGGGAGCTGTTTTTT	CASRLDRVTTGELFF
NA	TRBV10-1	TRBJ1-2	NA	TGCGCCAGCAGTGACAGGGGCGGCTACACCTTC	CASSDRGGYTF
NA	TRBV3-1/TRBV3-2	TRBJ1-5	few	TGTGCCAGCAGCCAAGGGGAGGGACGCGGGAGCAATCAGCCCCAGCATTTT	CASSQGEGRGSNQPQHF
NA	TRBV9	TRBJ1-2	once	TGTGCCAGCAGCGTAGGGGCAGGGGTAAACTATGGCTACACCTTC	CASSVGAGVNYGYTF
NA	TRBV28	TRBJ1-5	few	TGTGCCAGCCTCCTGGGCGGAGTTAATCAGCCCCAGCATTTT	CASLLGGVNQPQHF
TRBD1	TRBV6-5	TRBJ1-1	NA	TGTGCCACGGACAGGGGAACTGAAGCTTTCTTT	CATDRGTEAFF
NA	TRBV12-3/TRBV12-4	TRBJ1-1	few	TGTGCCAGCAGTTTGGGACAGAACACTGAAGCTTTCTTT	CASSLGQNTEAFF
NA	TRBV11-2	TRBJ1-2	NA	TGTGCCAGCAGCCCCCCCGGGGCGGTTGGCTACACCTTC	CASSPPGAVGYTF
NA	TRBV7-2	TRBJ1-4	NA	TGTGCCAGCAGCCCGAGGGGGAGTAGGGGTGAAAAACTGTTTTTT	CASSPRGSRGEKLFF
NA	TRBV5-4	TRBJ2-2	NA	TGTGCCAGCAGCTTGAAGGGACACCTTTTCACCGGGGAGCTGTTTTTT	CASSLKGHLFTGELFF
TRBD2	TRBV7-6	TRBJ2-7	NA	TGTGCCAGCAGCTTAAAAAGCGGGGGGGCGGACTACGAGCAGTACTTC	CASSLKSGGADYEQYF
TRBD1	TRBV19	TRBJ2-5	NA	TGTGCCAGTAGTATACAGGGGGATGAGACCCAGTACTTC	CASSIQGDETQYF
TRBD1	TRBV5-4	TRBJ2-5	NA	TGTGCCAGCAGCTTGGCAGGGGGCGTGGAGACCCAGTACTTC	CASSLAGGVETQYF
TRBD2	TRBV23-1	TRBJ2-2	NA	TGCGCCAGCAGCCGGCCCAAGCGGGGGGCGAGATTCGCGAACACCGGGGAGCTGTTTTTT	CASSRPKRGARFANTGELFF
NA	TRBV20-1	TRBJ2-7	NA	TGCAGTGCTAGTCTTGGGGCGGGGGAGCAGTACTTC	CSASLGAGEQYF
NA	TRBV7-6	TRBJ2-2	NA	TGTGCCAGCAGCTTAGACACCGGGGAGCTGTTTTTT	CASSLDTGELFF
NA	TRBV6-5	TRBJ2-7	once	TGTGCCAGCAGTTCCCCGGGACCTTCCTACGAGCAGTACTTC	CASSSPGPSYEQYF
TRBD1	TRBV5-1	TRBJ2-2	NA	TGCGCCAGCAGCCCTGCACAGGGGGTCGTGGGGGAGCTGTTTTTT	CASSPAQGVVGELFF